This TCR beta chain was captured in a study of spatial heterogeneity in lung cancer. Study results and limitations: Tumor mutation count correlated with how many alpha and beta TCRs expanded intratumorally.

This clonotype rates as medium-sized. Its antigen is currently unknown. Using its own MiXCR run on the 5' RACE reads, TCRdb lists one record per CDR3 protein. The sample consists of 10,000 to 12,000 distinct CDR3 sequences, about an eighth of them appearing once. The CDR3 length is 13 residues. Germline V gene data show CDR1 as SGHVS and CDR2 as FQNEAQ. V lost 1 base to trimming and J lost 2 bases, with 4 bases between them. The sample's time point: sample taken at primary tumor resection. This chain joins TRBV7-8 and TRBJ2-3; D is ambiguous. This receptor was obtained from a female donor with early-stage non-small cell lung cancer. The source material was lung tumor tissue, sampled at surgery. The CDR3: CASSLGSTDTQYF. CDR3 coding DNA: TGTGCCAGCAGCTTAGGTTCCACAGATACGCAGTATTTT.